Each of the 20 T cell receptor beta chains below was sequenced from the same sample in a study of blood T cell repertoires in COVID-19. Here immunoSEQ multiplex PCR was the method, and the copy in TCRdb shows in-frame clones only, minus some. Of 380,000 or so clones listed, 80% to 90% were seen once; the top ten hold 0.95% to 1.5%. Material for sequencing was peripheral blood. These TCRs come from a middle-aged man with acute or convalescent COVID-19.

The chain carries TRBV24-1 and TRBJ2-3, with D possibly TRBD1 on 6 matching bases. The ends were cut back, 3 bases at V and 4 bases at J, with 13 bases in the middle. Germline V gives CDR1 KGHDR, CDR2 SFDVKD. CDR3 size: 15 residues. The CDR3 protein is CATSDKRGWSDTQYF. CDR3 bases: TGTGCCACCAGTGATAAAAGGGGGTGGTCAGATACGCAGTATTTT.

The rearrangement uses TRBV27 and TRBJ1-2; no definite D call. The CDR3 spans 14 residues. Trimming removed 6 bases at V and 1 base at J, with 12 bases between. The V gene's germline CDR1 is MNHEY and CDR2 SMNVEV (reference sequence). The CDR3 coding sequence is TGTGCCAGCAGAAGCGGGTGGGATAACTATGGCTACACCTTC. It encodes CASRSGWDNYGYTF.

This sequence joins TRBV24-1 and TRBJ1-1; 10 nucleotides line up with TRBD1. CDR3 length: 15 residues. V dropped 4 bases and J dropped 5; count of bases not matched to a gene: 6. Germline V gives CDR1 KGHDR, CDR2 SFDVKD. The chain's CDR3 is CATSEDRGHGTEAFF. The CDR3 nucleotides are TGTGCCACCAGTGAAGACAGGGGGCATGGAACTGAAGCTTTCTTT.

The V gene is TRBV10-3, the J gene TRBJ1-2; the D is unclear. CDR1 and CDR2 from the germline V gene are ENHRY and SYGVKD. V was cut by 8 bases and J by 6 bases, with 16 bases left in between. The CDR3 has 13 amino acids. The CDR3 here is CAIGAGRENGYTF. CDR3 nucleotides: TGTGCCATCGGAGCGGGGAGGGAGAATGGCTACACCTTC.

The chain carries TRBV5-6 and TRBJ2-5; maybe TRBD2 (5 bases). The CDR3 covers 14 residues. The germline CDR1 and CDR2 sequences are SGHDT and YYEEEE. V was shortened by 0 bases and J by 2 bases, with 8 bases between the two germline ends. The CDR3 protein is CASSLAGLQETQYF. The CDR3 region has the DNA TGTGCCAGCAGCTTGGCCGGACTTCAAGAGACCCAGTACTTC.

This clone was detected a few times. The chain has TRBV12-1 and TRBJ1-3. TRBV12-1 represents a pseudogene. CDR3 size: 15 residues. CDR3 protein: CASSTRGASGNTIYF. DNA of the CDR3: TGTGCCAGCAGCACACGGGGGGCGTCTGGAAACACCATATATTTT.

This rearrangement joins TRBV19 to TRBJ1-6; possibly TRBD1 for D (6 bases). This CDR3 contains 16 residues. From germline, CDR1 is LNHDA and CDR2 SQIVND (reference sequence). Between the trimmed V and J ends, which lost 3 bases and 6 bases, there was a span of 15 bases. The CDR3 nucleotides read TGTGCCAGTAGTATGGAACAGGGATCGAGTAATTCACCCCTCCACTTT. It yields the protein CASSMEQGSSNSPLHF.

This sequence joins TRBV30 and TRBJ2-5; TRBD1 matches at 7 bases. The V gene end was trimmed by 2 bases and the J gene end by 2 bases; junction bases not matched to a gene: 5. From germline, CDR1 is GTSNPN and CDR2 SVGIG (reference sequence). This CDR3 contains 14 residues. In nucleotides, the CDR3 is TGTGCCTGGAGTCCCAGACAGGGTCAAGAGACCCAGTACTTC. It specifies CAWSPRQGQETQYF.

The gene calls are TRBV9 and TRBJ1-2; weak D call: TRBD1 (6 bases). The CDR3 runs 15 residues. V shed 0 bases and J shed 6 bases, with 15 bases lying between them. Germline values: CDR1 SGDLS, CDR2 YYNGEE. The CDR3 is CASSVGARGADGYTF. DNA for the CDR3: TGTGCCAGCAGCGTAGGTGCACGGGGGGCCGATGGCTACACCTTC.

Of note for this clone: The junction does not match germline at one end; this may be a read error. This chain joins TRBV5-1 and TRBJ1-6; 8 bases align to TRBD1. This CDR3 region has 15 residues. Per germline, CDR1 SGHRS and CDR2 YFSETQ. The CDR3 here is CASSWNTGGDSPLHF. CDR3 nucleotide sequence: TGCGCCAGCAGCTGGAACACAGGGGGGGATTCCCCCCTCCACTTT.

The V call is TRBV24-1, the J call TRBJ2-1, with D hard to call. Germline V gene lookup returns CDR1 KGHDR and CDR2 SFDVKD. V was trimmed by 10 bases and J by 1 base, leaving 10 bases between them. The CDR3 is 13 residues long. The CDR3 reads CATEDTSYNEQFF. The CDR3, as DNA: TGTGCCACAGAAGACACGTCCTACAATGAGCAGTTCTTC.

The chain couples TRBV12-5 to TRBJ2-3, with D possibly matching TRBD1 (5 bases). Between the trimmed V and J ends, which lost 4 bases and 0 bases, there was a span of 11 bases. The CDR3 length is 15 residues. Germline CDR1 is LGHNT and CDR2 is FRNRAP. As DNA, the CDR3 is TGTGCTAGTGGTTACAGAGGACAAAGCACAGATACGCAGTATTTT. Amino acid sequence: CASGYRGQSTDTQYF. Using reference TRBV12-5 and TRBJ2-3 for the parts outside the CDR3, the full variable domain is DARVTQTPRHKVTEMGQEVTMRCQPILGHNTVFWYRQTMMQGLELLAYFRNRAPLDDSGMPKDRFSAEMPDATLATLKIQPSEPRDSAVYFCASGYRGQSTDTQYFGPGTRLTVL.

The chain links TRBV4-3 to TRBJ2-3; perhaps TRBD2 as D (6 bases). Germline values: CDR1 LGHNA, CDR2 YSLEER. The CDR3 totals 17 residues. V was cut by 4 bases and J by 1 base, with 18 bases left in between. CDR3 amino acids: CASSPLTTGTGTDTQYF. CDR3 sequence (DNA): TGCGCCAGCAGCCCCCTCACCACTGGGACTGGCACAGATACGCAGTATTTT.

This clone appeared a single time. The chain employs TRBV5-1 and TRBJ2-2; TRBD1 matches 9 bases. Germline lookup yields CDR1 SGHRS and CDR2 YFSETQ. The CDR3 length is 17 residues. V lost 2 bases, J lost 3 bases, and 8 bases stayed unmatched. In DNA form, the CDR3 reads TGCGCCAGCAGCTTTCGGACAGGGGTAGTCGACACCGGGGAGCTGTTTTTT. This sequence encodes CASSFRTGVVDTGELFF.

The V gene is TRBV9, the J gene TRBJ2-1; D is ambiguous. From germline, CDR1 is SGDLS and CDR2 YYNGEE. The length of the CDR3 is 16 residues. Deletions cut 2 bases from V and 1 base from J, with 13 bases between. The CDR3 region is CASSVFAFESYNEQFF. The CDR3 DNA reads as TGTGCCAGCAGCGTTTTCGCCTTTGAGTCCTACAATGAGCAGTTCTTC. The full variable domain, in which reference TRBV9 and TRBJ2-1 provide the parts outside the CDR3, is DSGVTQTPKHLITATGQRVTLRCSPRSGDLSVYWYQQSLDQGLQFLIQYYNGEERAKGNILERFSAQQFPDLHSELNLSSLELGDSALYFCASSVFAFESYNEQFFGPGTRLTVL.

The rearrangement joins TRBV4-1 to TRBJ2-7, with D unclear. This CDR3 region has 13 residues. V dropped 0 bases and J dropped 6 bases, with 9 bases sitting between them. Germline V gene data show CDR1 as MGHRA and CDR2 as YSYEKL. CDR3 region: CASSQDVRVEQYF. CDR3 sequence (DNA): TGCGCCAGCAGCCAAGATGTCCGGGTCGAGCAGTACTTC.

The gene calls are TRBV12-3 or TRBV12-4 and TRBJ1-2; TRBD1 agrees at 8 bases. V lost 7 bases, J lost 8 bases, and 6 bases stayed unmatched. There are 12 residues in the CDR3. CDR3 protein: CASIGTGEGYTF. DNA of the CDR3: TGTGCCAGCATCGGGACAGGCGAGGGCTACACCTTC.

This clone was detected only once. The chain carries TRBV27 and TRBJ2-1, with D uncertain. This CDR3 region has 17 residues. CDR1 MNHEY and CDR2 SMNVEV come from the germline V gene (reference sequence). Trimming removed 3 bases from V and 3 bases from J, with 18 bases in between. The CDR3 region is CASSFSHSTQRYNEQFF. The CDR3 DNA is TGTGCCAGCAGTTTCTCTCACTCCACTCAACGCTACAATGAGCAGTTCTTC.

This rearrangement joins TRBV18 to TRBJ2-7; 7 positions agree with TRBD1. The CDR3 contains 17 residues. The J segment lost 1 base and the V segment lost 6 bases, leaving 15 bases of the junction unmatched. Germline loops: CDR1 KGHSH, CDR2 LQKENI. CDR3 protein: CASSSPTKQGSSYEQYF. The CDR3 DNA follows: TGTGCCAGCTCGTCACCCACGAAACAGGGGAGTTCCTACGAGCAGTACTTC. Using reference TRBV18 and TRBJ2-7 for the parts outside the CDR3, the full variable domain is NAGVMQNPRHLVRRRGQEARLRCSPMKGHSHVYWYRQLPEEGLKFMVYLQKENIIDESGMPKERFSAEFPKEGPSILRIQQVVRGDSAAYFCASSSPTKQGSSYEQYFGPGTRLTVT.

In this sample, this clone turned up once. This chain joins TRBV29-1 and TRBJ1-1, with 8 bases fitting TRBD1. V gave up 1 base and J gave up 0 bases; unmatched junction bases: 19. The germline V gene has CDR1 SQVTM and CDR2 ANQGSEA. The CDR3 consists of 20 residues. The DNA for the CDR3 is TGCAGCGTTGAAGGTCCGGGACAGGAGCGGACTTGGATGTTGAACACTGAAGCTTTCTTT. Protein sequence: CSVEGPGQERTWMLNTEAFF.